Presented here are 8 T cell receptor beta chains from one specimen sequenced in a study of blood T cells in healthy people across ages. Alongside a J-beta primer mix, a sample-barcoded 5' primer served in a second PCR lasting about 7 to 12 cycles. TCRdb redid the calling of the 5' RACE reads with MiXCR, one entry per CDR3 protein. The sample shows roughly 790,000 distinct CDR3 sequences, roughly two fifths of them seen only once. Sequencing used blood. These receptors all come from a woman aged 55-70 years in good health.

This clonotype has a count of ten or more. This sequence joins TRBV7-9 and TRBJ2-3, with no clear D. Germline lookup yields CDR1 SEHNR and CDR2 FQNEAQ (reference sequence). Trimming took 3 bases from V and 0 from J, leaving 4 bases between them. This CDR3 spans 13 amino acids. CDR3 nucleotides: TGTGCCAGCAGCTTGGCTAGCACAGATACGCAGTATTTT. Translating gives CASSLASTDTQYF.

This chain connects TRBV20-1 to TRBJ2-3; TRBD2 agrees at 9 bases. The germline gives CDR1 DFQATT, CDR2 SNEGSKA (reference sequence). The V gene end was trimmed by 0 bases and the J gene end by 5 bases; junction bases not matched to a gene: 6. The CDR3 has 15 residues. The CDR3 DNA reads as TGCAGTGCTAGAGATGGGATAGCGGGAGTAGATACGCAGTATTTT. Amino acids: CSARDGIAGVDTQYF.

V gene TRBV3-1 combines with J gene TRBJ2-5; possibly TRBD2 for D (6 bases). Per germline, CDR1 LGHDT and CDR2 YNNKEL (reference sequence). Trimming removed 3 bases at V and 2 bases at J, with 13 bases between. The CDR3 spans 15 residues. The CDR3 region is CASSQRRGTQETQYF. Written as DNA, the CDR3 is TGTGCCAGCAGCCAGAGGAGGGGTACTCAAGAGACCCAGTACTTC.

The chain employs TRBV4-3 and TRBJ2-5; the D call may be TRBD1 or TRBD2 (5 bases each). The CDR3 totals 16 residues. Germline values: CDR1 LGHNA, CDR2 YSLEER. Between the trimmed V and J ends, which lost 4 bases and 1 base, there was a span of 16 bases. The CDR3 sequence is CASSRVYTGTQETQYF. DNA of the CDR3: TGCGCCAGCAGCCGGGTCTATACGGGGACCCAAGAGACCCAGTACTTC.

This rearrangement joins TRBV7-9 to TRBJ2-3; 13 positions match TRBD2. The V segment lost 6 bases and the J segment 5 bases; nucleotides outside the gene matches: 5. The V gene's germline CDR1 is SEHNR and CDR2 FQNEAQ (reference sequence). This CDR3 is built from 15 residues. The CDR3 nucleotides are TGTGCCAGCAGAAAGGGACTAGCGGGACAAGATACGCAGTATTTT. It translates to CASRKGLAGQDTQYF.

This clonotype turned up a few times. The CDR3 loop is CASSSPGGVETQYF. In DNA form, the CDR3 reads TGTGCCAGCAGTTCCCCTGGGGGTGTGGAGACCCAGTACTTC. J is TRBJ2-5 and V is TRBV28, with D possibly called TRBD1 or TRBD2 (5 bases each). V lost 4 bases and J lost 5, with 14 bases in between. Germline values: CDR1 MDHEN, CDR2 SYDVKM. There are 14 residues in the CDR3.

V is TRBV9 and J is TRBJ2-7; 7 bases are a match to TRBD1. J gave up 6 bases and V 4 bases, and 10 bases lay outside the gene matches. This CDR3 spans 14 amino acids. CDR1 and CDR2 from the germline V gene are SGDLS and YYNGEE. The CDR3 DNA is TGTGCCAGCAGCTTTGAGGGGGCCTCCCGCGAGCAGTACTTC. It yields the protein CASSFEGASREQYF.

The chain uses TRBV9 and TRBJ2-3; 12 nucleotides agree with TRBD1. V shed 3 bases, J shed 5 bases, and the junction held 4 bases outside the gene matches. The CDR3 runs to 15 residues. Germline V lookup: CDR1 SGDLS, CDR2 YYNGEE. DNA of the CDR3: TGTGCCAGCAGCGCCGGGACAGGGGGCGGAGATACGCAGTATTTT. Its protein is CASSAGTGGGDTQYF.